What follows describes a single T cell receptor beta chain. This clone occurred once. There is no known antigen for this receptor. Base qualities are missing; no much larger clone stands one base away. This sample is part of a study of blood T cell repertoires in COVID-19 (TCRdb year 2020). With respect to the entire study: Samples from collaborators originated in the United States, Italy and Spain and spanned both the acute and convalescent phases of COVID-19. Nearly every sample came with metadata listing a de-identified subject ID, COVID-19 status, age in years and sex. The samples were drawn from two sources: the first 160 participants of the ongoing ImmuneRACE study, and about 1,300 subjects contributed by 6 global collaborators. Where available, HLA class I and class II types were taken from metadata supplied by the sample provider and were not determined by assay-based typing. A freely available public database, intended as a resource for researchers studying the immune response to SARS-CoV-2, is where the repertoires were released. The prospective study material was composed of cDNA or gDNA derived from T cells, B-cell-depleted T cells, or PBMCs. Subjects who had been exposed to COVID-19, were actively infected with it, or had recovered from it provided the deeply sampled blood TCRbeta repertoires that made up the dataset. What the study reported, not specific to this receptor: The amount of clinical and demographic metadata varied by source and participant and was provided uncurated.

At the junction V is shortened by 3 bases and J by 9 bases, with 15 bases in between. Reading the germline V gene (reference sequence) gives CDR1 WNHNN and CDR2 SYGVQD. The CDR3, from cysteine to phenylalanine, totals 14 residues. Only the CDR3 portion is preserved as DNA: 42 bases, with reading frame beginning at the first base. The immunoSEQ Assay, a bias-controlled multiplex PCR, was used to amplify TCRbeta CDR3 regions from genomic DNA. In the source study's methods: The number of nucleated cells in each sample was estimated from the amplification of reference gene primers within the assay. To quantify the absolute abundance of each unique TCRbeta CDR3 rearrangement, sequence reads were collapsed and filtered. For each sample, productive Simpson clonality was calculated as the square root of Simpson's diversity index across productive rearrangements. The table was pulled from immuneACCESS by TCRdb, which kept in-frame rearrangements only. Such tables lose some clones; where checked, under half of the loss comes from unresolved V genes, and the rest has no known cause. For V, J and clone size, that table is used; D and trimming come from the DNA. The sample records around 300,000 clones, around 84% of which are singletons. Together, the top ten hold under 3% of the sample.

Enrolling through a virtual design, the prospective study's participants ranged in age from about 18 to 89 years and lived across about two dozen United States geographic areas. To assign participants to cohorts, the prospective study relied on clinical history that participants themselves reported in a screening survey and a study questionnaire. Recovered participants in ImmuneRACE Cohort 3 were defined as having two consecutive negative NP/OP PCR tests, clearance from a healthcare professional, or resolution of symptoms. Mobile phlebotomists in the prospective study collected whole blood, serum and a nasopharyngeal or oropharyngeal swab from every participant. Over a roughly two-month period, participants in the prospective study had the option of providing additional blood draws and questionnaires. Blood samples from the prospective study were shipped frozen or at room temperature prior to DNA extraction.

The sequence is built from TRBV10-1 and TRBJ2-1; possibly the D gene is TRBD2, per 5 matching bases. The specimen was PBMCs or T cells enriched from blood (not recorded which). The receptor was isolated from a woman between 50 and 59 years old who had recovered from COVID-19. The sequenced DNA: TGCGCCAGCAGTGAAACGGAACGGGAAGGTGAGCAGTTCTTC. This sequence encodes CASSETEREGEQFF.